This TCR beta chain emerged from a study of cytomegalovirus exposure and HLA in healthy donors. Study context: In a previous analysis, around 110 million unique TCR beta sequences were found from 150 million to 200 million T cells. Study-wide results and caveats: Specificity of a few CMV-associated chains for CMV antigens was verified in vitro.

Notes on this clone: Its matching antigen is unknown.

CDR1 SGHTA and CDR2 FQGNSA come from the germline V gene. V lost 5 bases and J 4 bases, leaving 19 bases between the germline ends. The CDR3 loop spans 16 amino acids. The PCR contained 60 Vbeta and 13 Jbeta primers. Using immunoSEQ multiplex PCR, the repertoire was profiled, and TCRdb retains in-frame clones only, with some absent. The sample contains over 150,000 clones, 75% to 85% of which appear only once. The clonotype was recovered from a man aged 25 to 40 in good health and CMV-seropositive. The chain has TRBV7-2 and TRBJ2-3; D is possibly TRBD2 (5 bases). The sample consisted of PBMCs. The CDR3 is CASSPRRGFGADTQYF. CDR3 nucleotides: TGTGCCAGCAGCCCAAGACGGGGATTCGGCGCAGATACGCAGTATTTT.